The 14 T cell receptor beta chains in this list originate from one sample, sequenced in a study of human T cells and chemical hapten exposure. TCRdb independently ran MiXCR on the RACE reads; one entry per CDR3 protein. This sample has over 300,000 distinct CDR3 sequences, with less than 6.5% found just once. This sample's time point: pre-sensitization, week 0. Treatment specified: therapeutic diphenylcyclopropenone sensitization with weekly scalp DPC. The sequenced sample was whole blood, obtained in connection with sensitization to the hapten diphenylcyclopropenone (DPC). All receptors come from a woman aged 45-65 years with alopecia areata. Some clones in this sample may be carry-over from other donors' samples.

This clonotype was seen many times. The gene calls are TRBV5-1 and TRBJ2-3; 9 bases are shared with TRBD1. V lost 5 bases to trimming and J lost 0 bases; unmatched junction nucleotides: 7. CDR1 and CDR2 (germline): SGHRS, YFSETQ. The CDR3 runs 16 residues. In nucleotides, the CDR3 is TGCGCCAGCAGACCCGACAGGGGGTCGAGCACAGATACGCAGTATTTT. This translates into CASRPDRGSSTDTQYF.

This clonotype was detected many times. This sequence joins TRBV20-1 and TRBJ2-7; perhaps TRBD1 as D (5 bases). The V end was cut by 0 bases, the J end by 2 bases, with 14 bases between. The CDR3 totals 15 residues. Germline V gene data show CDR1 as DFQATT and CDR2 as SNEGSKA (reference sequence). The CDR3 DNA reads as TGCAGTGCTAGAGATGGGGCAGGGTCGACCTACGAGCAGTACTTC. Encoded protein: CSARDGAGSTYEQYF.

The CDR3, as DNA: TGTGCCAGCAGCCCGCGGTTCAGGGGGCGAGATGAAAAACTGTTTTTT. Protein: CASSPRFRGRDEKLFF. The chain recombines TRBV11-2 with TRBJ1-4; TRBD1 matches at 8 bases. V lost 5 bases to trimming and J lost 6 bases; unmatched junction nucleotides: 11. CDR3 length equals 16 residues. Germline CDR1 SGHAT, CDR2 FQNNGV.

This clonotype was detected many times. This chain links TRBV7-2 with TRBJ2-1, with 8 bases matching TRBD2. Trimming removed 1 base from V and 8 bases from J; junction bases left unmatched: 10. Germline lookup yields CDR1 SGHTA and CDR2 FQGNSA. The CDR3 contains 16 residues. CDR3 sequence: CASSLVLSGSPDEQFF. The CDR3 DNA is TGTGCCAGCAGCTTAGTCCTGAGCGGGAGTCCGGATGAGCAGTTCTTC.

This chain links TRBV9 with TRBJ2-3; 7 nucleotides match TRBD2. Trimming removed 0 bases from V and 7 bases from J; junction bases left unmatched: 8. The germline CDR1 and CDR2 sequences are SGDLS and YYNGEE. The CDR3 has 15 amino acids. CDR3: CASSVGGGSKNTQYF. The CDR3 coding sequence is TGTGCCAGCAGCGTAGGTGGCGGGAGTAAGAATACGCAGTATTTT.

This clonotype was observed a handful of times. The genes are TRBV12-3 or TRBV12-4 and TRBJ1-5; 8 positions match TRBD1. The length of the CDR3 is 12 residues. V shed 6 bases and J 7 bases; nucleotides not matched to a gene: 2. Here the CDR3 reads CASRQGDQPQHF. The CDR3 region has the DNA TGTGCCAGCAGACAGGGGGACCAGCCCCAGCATTTT.

This clonotype has a count of ten or more. The chain recombines TRBV7-9 with TRBJ2-5; 7 bases map to TRBD2. Germline CDR1 SEHNR, CDR2 FQNEAQ (reference sequence). CDR3 length: 16 residues. J lost 5 bases, V lost 3 bases, and 12 bases had no gene match. The CDR3 nucleotides are TGTGCCAGCAGCTTTTCTTTCGGCGGGAGCTCGGAGACCCAGTACTTC. It translates to CASSFSFGGSSETQYF.

As regards this clonotype: A much larger clone is a single base away; this may be a read error. The rearrangement uses TRBV20-1 and TRBJ2-7, with D possibly being TRBD1 (7 bases). Looked up from germline, CDR1 is DFQATT and CDR2 is SNEGSKA (reference sequence). V lost 6 bases to trimming and J lost 2 bases, with 11 bases between them. CDR3 length: 12 amino acids. CDR3 protein: CSAGGGAYEQYF. The DNA of the CDR3 is TGCAGTGCAGGGGGCGGGGCCTACGAGCAGTACTTC.

V gene TRBV3-1 combines with J gene TRBJ2-1; D is uncertain. The CDR3 spans 13 residues. V dropped 0 bases and J dropped 7 bases, with 7 bases sitting between them. The germline V gene has CDR1 LGHDT and CDR2 YNNKEL (reference sequence). CDR3 sequence: CASSQDLGNEQFF. The CDR3, as DNA: TGTGCCAGCAGCCAAGACCTCGGAAATGAGCAGTTCTTC.

On this clonotype: Just one base apart from a much larger clone, this may be a read error. The chain is built from TRBV2 and TRBJ1-1, with 7 bases fitting TRBD1. This CDR3 is built from 14 residues. CDR1 is SNHLY and CDR2 is FYNNEI in the germline V gene. CDR3 coding DNA: TGTGCCGCAAACCGGGACAGAAGCTACACTGAAGCTATCTTT. Protein: CAANRDRSYTEAIF.

This clonotype was counted only a few times. V is TRBV20-1 and J is TRBJ2-7; possibly TRBD2 for D (6 bases). The CDR3 runs to 13 residues. The germline V and J ends were trimmed by 5 bases and 7 bases, with 18 bases remaining between them. Per the germline V gene, CDR1 is DFQATT and CDR2 is SNEGSKA (reference sequence). The CDR3: CSAPGTYLGEQYF. CDR3 in DNA: TGCAGTGCTCCCGGGACTTACCTAGGGGAGCAGTACTTC.

The table lists this clonotype with a few counts. The rearrangement uses TRBV7-9 and TRBJ2-1, with D perhaps matching TRBD2 (6 bases). Germline V lookup: CDR1 SEHNR, CDR2 FQNEAQ (reference sequence). The V gene lost 5 bases and the J gene lost 6 bases, with 14 bases spanning the gap. The CDR3 contains 14 residues. Written as DNA, the CDR3 is TGTGCCAGCAGCCCAGCCGGGGGAAGCAATGAGCAGTTCTTC. It encodes CASSPAGGSNEQFF.

The V call is TRBV18, the J call TRBJ2-2; D is perhaps TRBD1 (5 bases). V was cut by 0 bases and J by 3 bases, with 8 bases left in between. The CDR3 extends over 15 amino acids. The germline V gene has CDR1 KGHSH and CDR2 LQKENI. This CDR3 reads CASSPPRGYTGELFF. CDR3 nucleotides: TGTGCCAGCTCACCACCAAGGGGCTACACCGGGGAGCTGTTTTTT.

This clonotype showed up just a few times. The genes are TRBV14 and TRBJ1-2; the D gene is possibly TRBD1 (5 bases). V lost 4 bases to trimming and J lost 7 bases, with 16 bases between them. From germline, CDR1 is SGHDN and CDR2 FVKESK. The CDR3 runs to 14 residues. The CDR3 DNA reads TGTGCCAGCAGCCTAAATCTGCAGGGAACTGGCTACACCTTC. Translating gives CASSLNLQGTGYTF. Using reference TRBV14 and TRBJ1-2 for the parts outside the CDR3, the full variable domain is EAGVTQFPSHSVIEKGQTVTLRCDPISGHDNLYWYRRVMGKEIKFLLHFVKESKQDESGMPNNRFLAERTGGTYSTLKVQPAELEDSGVYFCASSLNLQGTGYTFGSGTRLTVV.